Each of the 8 T cell receptor beta chains below was sequenced from the same sample in a study of T-cell reconstitution after alpha-beta-depleted transplantation in children. During its preparation, the TCRbeta library received unique molecular identifiers. TCRdb used MiXCR to reprocess the PCR reads, holding one entry per CDR3 protein. The sample comprises hundreds of thousands of distinct CDR3 sequences, 16% of which are singletons, and around 4.5% rests with the top ten. This material consisted of PBMCs, mostly from graft donor cells, taken 360 days after TCRalphabeta/CD19-depleted stem cell transplant. Every receptor here comes from a male patient younger than 18 who had a stem cell transplant for acute lymphoblastic leukemia, so the T cells may come from the graft donor.

V usage is TRBV27 and J usage is TRBJ1-2; 10 bases are a match to TRBD1. Germline trimming cut 5 bases from V and 4 bases from J; bases unmatched to any gene: 10. The CDR3 extends over 16 amino acids. Germline values: CDR1 MNHEY, CDR2 SMNVEV (reference sequence). This CDR3 reads CASSPPSGTGAYGYTF. For the CDR3, the DNA is TGTGCCAGCAGTCCTCCTTCCGGGACAGGGGCCTATGGCTACACCTTC.

The genes are TRBV20-1 and TRBJ2-3, with D possibly TRBD2 on 7 matching bases. CDR1 DFQATT and CDR2 SNEGSKA come from the germline V gene (reference sequence). The V end was cut by 6 bases, the J end by 0 bases, with 16 bases between. The CDR3 contains 15 residues. In nucleotides, the CDR3 is TGCAGTGCGTATTTTCGGGGGGCTAGCACAGATACGCAGTATTTT. This sequence encodes CSAYFRGASTDTQYF.

The chain carries TRBV12-3 or TRBV12-4 and TRBJ2-3; 7 bases map to TRBD1. After removal of 9 bases from V and 4 bases from J, the junction contained 10 bases not matched to a gene. The CDR3 totals 14 residues. The CDR3 nucleotides read TGTGCCAGTCAGGGGGTGTCTTCCGCAGATACGCAGTATTTT. Residues: CASQGVSSADTQYF.

At least ten counts were recorded for this clonotype. The V and J genes are TRBV27 and TRBJ2-1; D could derive from TRBD1 or TRBD2 (5 bases each). Germline V gene lookup returns CDR1 MNHEY and CDR2 SMNVEV (reference sequence). The CDR3 length is 12 residues. V lost 6 bases and J lost 6, with 9 bases in between. The CDR3 DNA is TGTGCCAGCAGCGTGAGGGGCAATGAGCAGTTCTTC. Amino acid sequence: CASSVRGNEQFF.

This clonotype was found a few times. This sequence joins TRBV6-5 and TRBJ2-7; 7 positions match TRBD1. CDR1 and CDR2 from the germline V gene are MNHEY and SVGAGI. The CDR3 extends over 16 amino acids. V lost 0 bases and J lost 6; bases outside the gene matches: 11. The CDR3 DNA sequence: TGTGCCAGCAGTTACTCTACAGGGGTTTCGCTGCGCGAGCAGTACTTC. Translation: CASSYSTGVSLREQYF.

This clonotype was detected a few times. The CDR3 region has the DNA TGTGCCAGCAGCCCTATTTTGGTAGCAGCGCTCAATTCACCCCTCCACTTT. This translates into CASSPILVAALNSPLHF. This rearrangement joins TRBV7-2 to TRBJ1-6; D gene uncertain. The CDR3 loop spans 17 amino acids. V was pared by 5 bases and J by 7 bases, with 21 bases between. Germline V lookup: CDR1 SGHTA, CDR2 FQGNSA.

The rearrangement joins TRBV29-1 to TRBJ2-1, with D perhaps being TRBD1 or TRBD2 (6 bases each). The germline V gene has CDR1 SQVTM and CDR2 ANQGSEA. This CDR3 comprises 19 residues. V was cut by 0 bases and J by 0 bases, with 21 bases left in between. For the CDR3, the DNA is TGCAGCGTTGAAGATCGTAAAGGGGGACTTCCGAGCTCCTACAATGAGCAGTTCTTC. Translated, it gives CSVEDRKGGLPSSYNEQFF.

The CDR3 here is CASSLAGDQYF. CDR3 DNA sequence: TGTGCCAGCAGTTTAGCCGGGGACCAGTACTTC. The V gene is TRBV12-3 or TRBV12-4, the J gene TRBJ2-5, with D possibly TRBD2 on 5 matching bases. V was shortened by 0 bases and J by 10 bases, with 6 bases between the two germline ends. The CDR3 contains 11 residues.